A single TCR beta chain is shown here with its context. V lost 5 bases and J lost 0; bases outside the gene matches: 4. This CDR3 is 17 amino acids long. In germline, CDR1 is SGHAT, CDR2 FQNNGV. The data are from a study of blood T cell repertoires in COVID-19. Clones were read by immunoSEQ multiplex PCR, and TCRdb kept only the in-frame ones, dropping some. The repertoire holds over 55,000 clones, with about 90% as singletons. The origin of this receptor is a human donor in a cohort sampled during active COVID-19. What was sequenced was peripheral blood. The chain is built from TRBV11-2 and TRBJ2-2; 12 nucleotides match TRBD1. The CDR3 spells CASSRDRGPTNTGELFF. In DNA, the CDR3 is TGTGCCAGCAGCCGGGACAGGGGGCCCACGAACACCGGGGAGCTGTTTTTT.